This record covers a single T cell receptor (beta chain). This specimen belongs to a study of blood T cell repertoires in COVID-19. About the research overall: Acute and convalescent COVID-19 specimens originated in the United States, Italy and Spain. From T cells, B-cell-depleted T cells, or PBMCs came the material, which was cDNA or gDNA.

Original processing methods: Reference gene primers were amplified, and this amplification served to estimate nucleated cell counts. Assay used: immunoSEQ multiplex PCR; TCRdb lists only in-frame clones, some missing. That table is the source of V, J and clone size, and D and trimming were worked out from the DNA. This table holds tens of thousands of clones, 75% to 85% found once. Germline trimming cut 2 bases from V and 1 base from J; bases unmatched to any gene: 3. This CDR3 is built from 16 residues. CDR1 is SGHAT and CDR2 is FQDESV in the germline V gene (reference sequence). This clonotype was obtained from a woman over 75 with acute or convalescent COVID-19. The sequenced sample consisted of peripheral blood. This rearrangement joins TRBV11-1 to TRBJ2-2; TRBD1 agrees at 8 bases. The chain's CDR3 is CASSLIGTGNTGELFF. As DNA, the CDR3 is TGTGCCAGCAGCTTAATAGGGACAGGGAACACCGGGGAGCTGTTTTTT.